The clone carrying this T cell receptor beta chain was picked up one time. Looked up from germline, CDR1 is MNHEY and CDR2 is SMNVEV (reference sequence). V shed 2 bases and J shed 3 bases, with 8 bases lying between them. CDR3 length equals 14 residues. Enrolled through a virtual design, the participants were between roughly 18 and 95 years of age and came from fewer than 30 US areas. Recovered status applied to Cohort 3 donors who had two consecutive negative PCRs. It also applied to those with clearance or with symptom resolution. Original processing notes: It was from reference gene primer amplification that nucleated cell counts were estimated. The assay was immunoSEQ multiplex PCR, and TCRdb's table has in-frame clones only and misses some. The V and J calls and the clone size are those of that table, but D and trimming were determined from the DNA. The data contain about 390,000 clones, about 87% of them seen just once; the ten biggest clones take up around 10%.

These data are taken from a study of blood T cell repertoires in COVID-19. Turning to the study itself: Whether acute or convalescent, the COVID-19 samples came from the United States, Italy and Spain.

This TCR was sampled from a woman aged 50 to 60 who had recovered from COVID-19. Sample: PBMCs or T cells enriched from blood (not recorded which). This rearrangement joins TRBV27 to TRBJ2-1; D perhaps matches TRBD2 (5 bases). The CDR3 bases are TGTGCCAGCAGTTTAAGCGGTCTCTACAATGAGCAGTTCTTC. It codes for CASSLSGLYNEQFF.